This note documents a single TCR beta chain sequence. The target antigen is unknown. The sample is drawn from a study of beta chain features in type 1 diabetes. Study outcomes and limitations: There was no resolution here of whether HLA type influences TCRB rearrangement. Among all four CD4+ subsets, Type 1 diabetes patients had TCRB CDR3s that were moderately but significantly shorter.

Germline CDR1 reads SQVTM; CDR2 reads ANQGSEA. V trimming: 6 bases; J trimming: 9 bases; junction bases outside the gene matches: 8. The CDR3 is made up of 13 amino acids. A sort by CD45RO/CCR7/CD25/CD127/CD95/CD27 yielded CD4+ naive, central memory, regulatory and stem cell-like memory cells. Populations obtained by sorting all exceeded 98% purity. The sequenced template was cDNA made from the entire isolated RNA. The data were produced by immunoSEQ multiplex PCR, yet TCRdb's version contains in-frame clones alone and is incomplete. The table records a few hundred thousand clones, about 32% of them present only once.

The sequencing sample was made of naive CD4+ T cells from blood. The TCR originated in a man between 18 and 35 years old in good health. J is TRBJ2-1 and V is TRBV29-1; 10 bases line up with TRBD2. This CDR3 is CSVPGLAFGEQFF. CDR3 DNA sequence: TGCAGCGTACCGGGACTAGCGTTCGGTGAGCAGTTCTTC.